One and the same sample provided the 21 T cell receptor beta chains below, sequenced in a study of T cell responses to AZD1222 COVID-19 vaccine. Sequencing was performed with immunoSEQ multiplex PCR; in TCRdb, only in-frame clones are kept and a portion is missing. Here the sample spans over 100,000 clones, 75% to 90% being singletons. The starting material was peripheral blood, obtained on day 0 of AZD1222 vaccination. The receptor source for this set is an adult in good health.

The rearrangement links TRBV30 to TRBJ1-4; TRBD1 might be the D (5 bases). The V end lost 1 base, the J end lost 6 bases, and 15 bases lay between the germline ends. The CDR3 extends over 15 amino acids. The germline CDR1 and CDR2 sequences are GTSNPN and SVGIG (reference sequence). CDR3 sequence (DNA): TGTGCCTGGAGTGGGGGACTAACGGCGTATGAAAAACTGTTTTTT. Its translation: CAWSGGLTAYEKLFF.

The gene calls are TRBV4-1 and TRBJ1-5; TRBD1 might be the D (6 bases). V lost 2 bases, J lost 2 bases, and 13 bases lay in between. Germline V gives CDR1 MGHRA, CDR2 YSYEKL. CDR3 size: 16 residues. The CDR3 here is CASSQSPGAGNQPQHF. CDR3 sequence (DNA): TGCGCCAGCAGCCAAAGTCCAGGGGCTGGCAATCAGCCCCAGCATTTT.

The chain has TRBV11-2 and TRBJ1-2, with unresolved D. The CDR3 runs to 12 residues. Germline CDR1 and CDR2: SGHAT and FQNNGV. V lost 5 bases, J lost 3 bases, and 7 bases lay in between. DNA for the CDR3: TGTGCCAGCAGCACGACTTACTATGGCTACACCTTC. It codes for CASSTTYYGYTF.

The chain is built from TRBV6-2 or TRBV6-3 and TRBJ1-2; no definite D call. The germline V gene has CDR1 MNHEY and CDR2 SVGEGT. V lost 4 bases, J lost 5 bases, and 14 bases lay in between. The CDR3 contains 14 residues. CDR3 region: CASSFSWERYGYTF. CDR3 nucleotide sequence: TGTGCCAGCAGTTTTTCCTGGGAGCGGTATGGCTACACCTTC.

This clone came up once. The chain combines TRBV6-1 with TRBJ1-1; D gene ambiguous. Germline lookup yields CDR1 MNHNS and CDR2 SASEGT. The CDR3 length is 12 residues. The V end was cut by 2 bases, the J end by 4 bases, with 5 bases between. The CDR3 loop reads CASSEQFTEAFF. The DNA for the CDR3 is TGTGCCAGCAGTGAACAATTCACTGAAGCTTTCTTT.

J is TRBJ1-5 and V is TRBV7-2; D is ambiguous. The ends were cut back, 1 base at V and 8 bases at J, with 6 bases in the middle. This CDR3 region has 12 residues. CDR1 SGHTA and CDR2 FQGNSA come from the germline V gene. This CDR3 is CASSLVEEPQHF. The DNA of the CDR3 is TGTGCCAGCAGCTTAGTCGAGGAGCCCCAGCATTTT.

V gene TRBV3-1 (or the pseudogene TRBV3-2) combines with J gene TRBJ2-3; D gene uncertain. Germline V gene sequence: CDR1 LGHDT, CDR2 YNNKEL (reference sequence). V was cut by 1 base and J by 0 bases, with 8 bases left in between. The CDR3 runs 15 residues. In DNA, the CDR3 is TGTGCCAGCAGCCAAGGGCCCCAGAGCACAGATACGCAGTATTTT. Its translation: CASSQGPQSTDTQYF.

The chain recombines TRBV5-4 with TRBJ2-7; D is unresolved. The CDR3 has 14 residues. Germline loops: CDR1 SGHNT, CDR2 YYREEE (reference sequence). The germline V and J ends were trimmed by 2 bases and 1 base, with 10 bases remaining between them. CDR3 residues: CASSFSEGSYEQYF. CDR3 nucleotide sequence: TGTGCCAGCAGCTTCTCCGAAGGTTCCTACGAGCAGTACTTC.

A note on this clone: The CDR3 ends on some other residue instead of the conserved phenylalanine or tryptophan, so this is likely a read error. The chain recombines TRBV6-5 with TRBJ1-6; D remains ambiguous. Germline lookup yields CDR1 MNHEY and CDR2 SVGAGI. This CDR3 is 15 amino acids long. Trimming stripped 7 bases from V and 3 bases from J, with 13 bases between. CDR3 bases: TGTGCCAGCACCGAAGGCGGGTTCTATAATTCACCCCTCCACCTT. Translated, it gives CASTEGGFYNSPLHL.

The chain carries TRBV6-1 and TRBJ1-2; D perhaps matches TRBD1 (6 bases). The CDR3 runs 16 residues. Trimming pared 4 bases from V and 0 bases from J, leaving 15 bases between. The germline V gene has CDR1 MNHNS and CDR2 SASEGT. The CDR3: CASSAHWDMTNYGYTF. The CDR3 nucleotides are TGTGCCAGCAGTGCCCATTGGGACATGACTAACTATGGCTACACCTTC.

The chain carries TRBV7-8 and TRBJ1-4; 7 nucleotides line up with TRBD1. CDR3 size: 15 residues. V was pared by 6 bases and J by 5 bases, with 9 bases of the junction left unmatched. Germline values: CDR1 SGHVS, CDR2 FQNEAQ. CDR3 region: CASRLDRAGNEKLFF. CDR3 DNA: TGTGCCAGCAGGCTTGACAGGGCGGGGAATGAAAAACTGTTTTTT.

The gene calls are TRBV7-3 and TRBJ2-3, with 10 bases aligning to TRBD1. The CDR3 is 16 residues long. The germline V gene has CDR1 SGHTA and CDR2 FQGTGA. V dropped 1 base and J dropped 1; count of bases not matched to a gene: 2. CDR3 region: CASSLIGTGGTDTQYF. The CDR3 DNA follows: TGTGCCAGCAGCTTAATCGGGACAGGGGGCACAGATACGCAGTATTTT.

The V call is TRBV13, the J call TRBJ1-1; D is uncertain. Between the trimmed V and J ends, which lost 0 bases and 2 bases, there was a span of 10 bases. Per the germline V gene, CDR1 is PRHDT and CDR2 is FYEKMQ (reference sequence). The CDR3 consists of 15 residues. DNA for the CDR3: TGTGCCAGCAGCTTAGGGTCGAAGGGTAACACTGAAGCTTTCTTT. Its protein product is CASSLGSKGNTEAFF.

The chain recombines TRBV7-9 with TRBJ2-6; 7 bases are a match to TRBD1. The CDR3 is made up of 17 amino acids. V shed 2 bases and J 4 bases; nucleotides not matched to a gene: 8. Germline V gene sequence: CDR1 SEHNR, CDR2 FQNEAQ (reference sequence). The CDR3 is CASSLKTGTLGANVLTF. The CDR3 DNA reads as TGTGCCAGCAGCTTAAAGACAGGGACCTTGGGGGCCAACGTCCTGACTTTC.

This clone was observed a single time. J is TRBJ2-6 and V is TRBV11-2, with D uncertain. With 3 bases removed from V and 0 bases from J, the gap between germline ends came to 6 bases. Germline V gene data show CDR1 as SGHAT and CDR2 as FQNNGV. The CDR3 is 15 residues long. The CDR3 loop is CASSFYNSGANVLTF. As DNA, the CDR3 is TGTGCCAGCAGCTTTTACAACTCTGGGGCCAACGTCCTGACTTTC.

J is TRBJ1-1 and V is TRBV11-2; a weak D match, TRBD1 (5 bases). The CDR3 has 12 residues. V lost 0 bases and J 10 bases, leaving 9 bases between the germline ends. Germline V gene sequence: CDR1 SGHAT, CDR2 FQNNGV. The CDR3 nucleotides read TGTGCCAGCAGCTTAGACCCCAGGGTAGCTTTCTTT. Amino acids: CASSLDPRVAFF. The full variable domain, its missing parts supplied by reference TRBV11-2 and TRBJ1-1, is EAGVAQSPRYKIIEKRQSVAFWCNPISGHATLYWYQQILGQGPKLLIQFQNNGVVDDSQLPKDRFSAERLKGVDSTLKIQPAKLEDSAVYLCASSLDPRVAFFGQGTRLTVV.

The chain couples TRBV30 to TRBJ1-2, with D uncertain. Germline-derived CDR1 and CDR2 are GTSNPN and SVGIG (reference sequence). This CDR3 comprises 15 residues. Trimming left V 7 bases short and J 0 bases short, with 18 bases between. The CDR3, as DNA: TGTGCCTTAGACACCGGACTCGCATCTAACTATGGCTACACCTTC. Amino acid sequence: CALDTGLASNYGYTF. Full variable domain (remainder filled in from reference TRBV30 and TRBJ1-2): SQTIHQWPATLVQPVGSPLSLECTVEGTSNPNLYWYRQAAGRGLQLLFYSVGIGQISSEVPQNLSASRPQDRQFILSSKKLLLSDSGFYLCALDTGLASNYGYTFGSGTRLTVV.

The genes are TRBV19 and TRBJ1-2, with a possible D match to TRBD1 (5 bases). V lost 6 bases and J 5 bases, leaving 10 bases between the germline ends. The germline V gene has CDR1 LNHDA and CDR2 SQIVND (reference sequence). The CDR3 covers 12 residues. The CDR3 nucleotides are TGTGCCAGTAGGGGACGGTCGTATGGCTACACCTTC. This sequence encodes CASRGRSYGYTF.

The chain recombines TRBV4-1 with TRBJ1-2, with D unresolved. With 0 bases removed from V and 5 bases from J, the gap between germline ends came to 7 bases. Germline loops: CDR1 MGHRA, CDR2 YSYEKL. The length of the CDR3 is 13 residues. CDR3 loop: CASSQERLYGYTF. The CDR3 region has the DNA TGCGCCAGCAGCCAAGAACGGCTTTATGGCTACACCTTC.

The gene calls are TRBV20-1 and TRBJ1-5, with 7 bases aligning to TRBD1. CDR1 is DFQATT and CDR2 is SNEGSKA in the germline V gene (reference sequence). This CDR3 is 13 amino acids long. Unmatched junction bases numbered 8, after V lost 3 bases and J lost 9 bases. The CDR3 reads CSASPDREAPQHF. Here the CDR3 DNA reads TGCAGTGCTAGTCCTGACAGGGAGGCGCCCCAGCATTTT.

V usage is TRBV7-3 and J usage is TRBJ1-5, with D unclear. This CDR3 is 17 amino acids long. Looked up from germline, CDR1 is SGHTA and CDR2 is FQGTGA. The ends were cut back, 5 bases at V and 0 bases at J, with 17 bases in the middle. The CDR3 DNA reads TGTGCCAGCAGCCTCAGCCGGGCGGTAAATAGCAATCAGCCCCAGCATTTT. Amino acids: CASSLSRAVNSNQPQHF.